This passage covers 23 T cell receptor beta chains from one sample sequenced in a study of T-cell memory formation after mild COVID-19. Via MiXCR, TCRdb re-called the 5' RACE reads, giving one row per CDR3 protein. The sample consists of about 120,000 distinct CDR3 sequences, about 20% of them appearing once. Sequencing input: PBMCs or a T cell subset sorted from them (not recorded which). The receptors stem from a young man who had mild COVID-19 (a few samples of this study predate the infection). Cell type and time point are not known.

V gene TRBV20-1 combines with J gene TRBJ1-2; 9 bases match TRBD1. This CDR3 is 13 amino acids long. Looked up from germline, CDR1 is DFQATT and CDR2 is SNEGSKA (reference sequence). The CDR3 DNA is TGCAGAGGGACAGGGATTGGGTCCTATGGCTACACCTTC. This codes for CRGTGIGSYGYTF.

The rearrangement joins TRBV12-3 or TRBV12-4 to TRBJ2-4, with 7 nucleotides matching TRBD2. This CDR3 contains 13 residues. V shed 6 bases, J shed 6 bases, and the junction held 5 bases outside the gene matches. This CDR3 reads CASSLGGINIQYF. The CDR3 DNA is TGTGCCAGCAGCCTCGGGGGGATAAACATTCAGTACTTC.

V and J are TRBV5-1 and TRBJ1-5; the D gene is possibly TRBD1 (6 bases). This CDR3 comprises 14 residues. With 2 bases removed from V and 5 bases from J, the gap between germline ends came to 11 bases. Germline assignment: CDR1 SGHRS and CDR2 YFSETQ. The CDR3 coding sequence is TGCGCCAGCAGCTTTTCGGGGGGCGATCAGCCCCAGCATTTT. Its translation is CASSFSGGDQPQHF.

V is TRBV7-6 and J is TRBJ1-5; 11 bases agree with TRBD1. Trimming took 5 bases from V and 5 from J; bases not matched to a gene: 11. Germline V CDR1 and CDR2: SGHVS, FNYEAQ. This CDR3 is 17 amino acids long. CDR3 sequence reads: CASSPDPGTGGHQPQHF. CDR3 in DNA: TGTGCCAGCAGCCCGGACCCCGGGACAGGGGGTCATCAGCCCCAGCATTTT.

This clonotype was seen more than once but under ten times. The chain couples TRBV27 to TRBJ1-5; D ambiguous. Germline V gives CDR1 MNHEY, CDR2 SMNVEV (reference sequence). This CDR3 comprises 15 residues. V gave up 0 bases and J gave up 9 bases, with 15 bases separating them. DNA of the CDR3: TGTGCCAGCAGTTTATCGTTCCACCCTTCGAGGCCCCAGCATTTT. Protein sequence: CASSLSFHPSRPQHF.

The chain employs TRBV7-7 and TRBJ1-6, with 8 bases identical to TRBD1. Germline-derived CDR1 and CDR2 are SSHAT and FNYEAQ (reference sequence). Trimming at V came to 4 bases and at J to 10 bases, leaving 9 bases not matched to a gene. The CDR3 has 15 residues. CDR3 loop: CASSCHRGIGSPLHF. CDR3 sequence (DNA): TGTGCCAGCAGCTGCCACAGGGGGATAGGATCACCCCTCCACTTT.

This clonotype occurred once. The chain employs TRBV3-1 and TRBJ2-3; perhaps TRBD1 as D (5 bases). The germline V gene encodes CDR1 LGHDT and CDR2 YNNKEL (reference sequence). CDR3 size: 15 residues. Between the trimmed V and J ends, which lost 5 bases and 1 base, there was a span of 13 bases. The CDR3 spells CASSSETAGTDTQYF. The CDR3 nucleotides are TGTGCCAGCAGCTCAGAGACAGCTGGCACAGATACGCAGTATTTT.

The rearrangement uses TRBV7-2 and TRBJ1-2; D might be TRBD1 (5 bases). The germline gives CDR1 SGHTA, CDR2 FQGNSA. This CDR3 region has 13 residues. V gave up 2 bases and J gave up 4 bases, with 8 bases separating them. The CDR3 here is CASSLPRVYGYTF. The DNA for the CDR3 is TGTGCCAGCAGCTTACCCAGGGTCTATGGCTACACCTTC.

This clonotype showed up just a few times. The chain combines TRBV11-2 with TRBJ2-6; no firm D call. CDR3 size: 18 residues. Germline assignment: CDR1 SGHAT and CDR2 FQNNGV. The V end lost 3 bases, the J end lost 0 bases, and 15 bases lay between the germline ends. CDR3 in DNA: TGTGCCAGCAGCTTTTCTGGACGTACACACTCTGGGGCCAACGTCCTGACTTTC. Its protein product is CASSFSGRTHSGANVLTF.

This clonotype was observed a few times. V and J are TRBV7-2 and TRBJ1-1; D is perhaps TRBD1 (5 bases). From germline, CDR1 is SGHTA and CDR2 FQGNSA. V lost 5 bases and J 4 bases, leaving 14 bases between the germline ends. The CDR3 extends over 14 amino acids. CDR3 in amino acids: CASSMTARSTEAFF. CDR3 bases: TGTGCCAGCAGCATGACAGCTAGAAGCACTGAAGCTTTCTTT.

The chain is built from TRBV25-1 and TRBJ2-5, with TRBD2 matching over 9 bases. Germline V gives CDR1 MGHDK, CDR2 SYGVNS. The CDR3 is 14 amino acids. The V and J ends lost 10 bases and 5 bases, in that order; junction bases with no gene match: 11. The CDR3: CATRPSGAWETQYF. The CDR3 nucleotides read TGTGCCACCCGCCCTAGCGGGGCTTGGGAGACCCAGTACTTC.

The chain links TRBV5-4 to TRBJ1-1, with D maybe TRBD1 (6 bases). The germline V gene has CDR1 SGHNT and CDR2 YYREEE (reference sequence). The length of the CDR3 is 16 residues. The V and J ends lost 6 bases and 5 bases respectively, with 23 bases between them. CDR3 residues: CASIEYRGAGGTEAFF. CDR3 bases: TGTGCCAGCATCGAGTATCGGGGGGCAGGCGGAACTGAAGCTTTCTTT.

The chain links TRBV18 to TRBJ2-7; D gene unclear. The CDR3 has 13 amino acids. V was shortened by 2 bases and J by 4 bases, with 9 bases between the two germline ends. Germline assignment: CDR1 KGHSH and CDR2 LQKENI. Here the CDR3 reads CASSPGVGYEQYV. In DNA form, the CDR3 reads TGTGCCAGCTCACCAGGGGTTGGGTACGAGCAGTACGTC.

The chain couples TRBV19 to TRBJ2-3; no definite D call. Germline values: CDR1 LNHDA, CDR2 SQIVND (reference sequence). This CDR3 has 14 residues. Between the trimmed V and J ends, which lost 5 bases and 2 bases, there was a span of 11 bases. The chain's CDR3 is CASSANEDTDTQYF. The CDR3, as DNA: TGTGCCAGTAGTGCAAACGAAGACACAGATACGCAGTATTTT. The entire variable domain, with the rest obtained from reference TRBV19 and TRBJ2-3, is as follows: DGGITQSPKYLFRKEGQNVTLSCEQNLNHDAMYWYRQDPGQGLRLIYYSQIVNDFQKGDIAEGYSVSREKKESFPLTVTSAQKNPTAFYLCASSANEDTDTQYFGPGTRLTVL.

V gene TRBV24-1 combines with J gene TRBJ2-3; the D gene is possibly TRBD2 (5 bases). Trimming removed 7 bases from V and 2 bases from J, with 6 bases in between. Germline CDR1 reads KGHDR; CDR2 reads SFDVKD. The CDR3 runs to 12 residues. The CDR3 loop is CATSGDTDTQYF. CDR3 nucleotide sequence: TGTGCCACCAGCGGGGACACAGATACGCAGTATTTT.

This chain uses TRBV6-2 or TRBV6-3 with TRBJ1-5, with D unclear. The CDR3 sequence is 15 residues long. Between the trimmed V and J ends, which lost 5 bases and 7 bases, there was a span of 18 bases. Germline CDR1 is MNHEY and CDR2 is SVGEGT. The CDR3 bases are TGTGCCAGCAGTCCTAACCTCAGAGGGTACCAGCCCCAGCATTTT. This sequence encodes CASSPNLRGYQPQHF.

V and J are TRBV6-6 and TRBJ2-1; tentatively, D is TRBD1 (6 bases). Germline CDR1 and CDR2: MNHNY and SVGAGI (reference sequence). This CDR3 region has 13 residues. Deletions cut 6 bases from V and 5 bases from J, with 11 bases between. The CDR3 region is CASSGTPHNEQFF. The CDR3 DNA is TGTGCCAGCAGCGGGACACCCCACAATGAGCAGTTCTTC.

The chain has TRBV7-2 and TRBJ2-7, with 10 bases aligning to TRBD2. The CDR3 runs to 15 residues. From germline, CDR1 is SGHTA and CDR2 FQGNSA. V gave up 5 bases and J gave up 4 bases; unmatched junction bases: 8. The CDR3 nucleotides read TGTGCCAGCAGCCTCGTCAGCGGGGGGGGATACGAGCAGTACTTC. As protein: CASSLVSGGGYEQYF. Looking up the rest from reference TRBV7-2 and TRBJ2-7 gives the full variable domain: GAGVSQSPSNKVTEKGKDVELRCDPISGHTALYWYRQSLGQGLEFLIYFQGNSAPDKSGLPSDRFSAERTGGSVSTLTIQRTQQEDSAVYLCASSLVSGGGYEQYFGPGTRLTVT.

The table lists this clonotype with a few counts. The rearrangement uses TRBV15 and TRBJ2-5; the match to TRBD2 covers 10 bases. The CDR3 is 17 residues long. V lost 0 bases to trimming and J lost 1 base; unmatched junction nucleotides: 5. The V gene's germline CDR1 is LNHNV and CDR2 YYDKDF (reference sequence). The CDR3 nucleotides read TGTGCCACCAGCAGAGATGGGTCTAGCGGGGGCCAAGAGACCCAGTACTTC. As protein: CATSRDGSSGGQETQYF.

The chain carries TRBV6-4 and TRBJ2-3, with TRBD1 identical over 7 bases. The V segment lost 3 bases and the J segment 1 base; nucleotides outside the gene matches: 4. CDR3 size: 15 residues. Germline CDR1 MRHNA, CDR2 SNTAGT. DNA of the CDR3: TGTGCCAGCAGTGAATCTCAGGGGGGCACAGATACGCAGTATTTT. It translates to CASSESQGGTDTQYF.

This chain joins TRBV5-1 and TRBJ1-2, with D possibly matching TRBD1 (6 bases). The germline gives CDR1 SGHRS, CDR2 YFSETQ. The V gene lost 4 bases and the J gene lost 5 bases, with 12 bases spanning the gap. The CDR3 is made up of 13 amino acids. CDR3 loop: CASSHQGGYGYTF. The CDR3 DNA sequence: TGCGCCAGCAGCCACCAAGGGGGTTATGGCTACACCTTC. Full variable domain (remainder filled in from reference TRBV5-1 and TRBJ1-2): KAGVTQTPRYLIKTRGQQVTLSCSPISGHRSVSWYQQTPGQGLQFLFEYFSETQRNKGNFPGRFSGRQFSNSRSEMNVSTLELGDSALYLCASSHQGGYGYTFGSGTRLTVV.

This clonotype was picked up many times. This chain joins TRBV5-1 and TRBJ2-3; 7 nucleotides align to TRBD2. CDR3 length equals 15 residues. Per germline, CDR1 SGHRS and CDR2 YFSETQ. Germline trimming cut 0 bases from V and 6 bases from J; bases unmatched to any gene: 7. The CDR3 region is CASSLVSGERDTQYF. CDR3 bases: TGCGCCAGCAGCTTGGTCAGCGGGGAGAGGGATACGCAGTATTTT.

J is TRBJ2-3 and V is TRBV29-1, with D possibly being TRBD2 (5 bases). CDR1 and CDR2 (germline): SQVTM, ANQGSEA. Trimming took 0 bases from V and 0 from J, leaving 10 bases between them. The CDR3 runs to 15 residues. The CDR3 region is CSVEDEGGSTDTQYF. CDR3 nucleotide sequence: TGCAGCGTTGAAGATGAGGGCGGTAGCACAGATACGCAGTATTTT.